The 3 T cell receptor beta chains below were found in one sample sequenced in a study of T cell changes during pregnancy in multiple sclerosis. Repertoires were generated with immunoSEQ multiplex PCR, while TCRdb's copy carries only in-frame clones and drops some. The sample shows about 62,000 clones, around 89% of them seen only once. The sequencing used peripheral blood, collected in the first trimester of pregnancy. The receptors derive from a female donor with multiple sclerosis, enrolled in a pregnancy study.

This chain connects TRBV6-1 to TRBJ1-2; D not certain. V shed 4 bases and J shed 3 bases, with 6 bases lying between them. This CDR3 spans 12 amino acids. Germline V gene sequence: CDR1 MNHNS, CDR2 SASEGT. In nucleotides, the CDR3 is TGTGCCAGCAGTGTAACAGACTATGGCTACACCTTC. Encoded protein: CASSVTDYGYTF.

The CDR3 loop is CASSFQQGPNSYGYTF. CDR3 nucleotides: TGTGCCAGCAGCTTTCAACAGGGACCAAACTCCTATGGCTACACCTTC. The chain is built from TRBV11-2 and TRBJ1-2; the D gene is possibly TRBD1 (6 bases). Trimming shortened V by 3 bases and J by 4 bases, and 18 bases separated the two germline ends. The CDR3 contains 16 residues. CDR1 is SGHAT, CDR2 FQNNGV, per germline.

The chain couples TRBV30 to TRBJ2-1, with TRBD1 as a possible D gene (6 bases). Germline CDR1 is GTSNPN and CDR2 is SVGIG (reference sequence). The CDR3 loop spans 13 amino acids. V lost 4 bases and J lost 5, with 12 bases in between. This CDR3 reads CAWKRGSNNEQFF. The CDR3 nucleotides are TGTGCCTGGAAAAGGGGGTCTAACAATGAGCAGTTCTTC.